This is a list of T cell receptor beta chains from one sample in a study of CD8 T cells in Susac syndrome. Using its own MiXCR run on the immunoSEQ multiplex PCR reads, TCRdb lists one record per CDR3 protein. The data hold around 70,000 distinct CDR3 sequences, with about 94% observed a single time. Sequencing was carried out using CD8+ T cells from PBMCs. The receptors derive from a human donor with multiple sclerosis. The CDR3 runs from the conserved cysteine through the conserved F or W. Fields, in order: D gene, clone size, J gene, V gene, CDR3 DNA, CDR3 protein. The D gene is left open where the match is weak. The size of a clone is reported for some rows only, either as once, few or many, or as a class for expanded clones.

d_call: -
clone_size: -
j_call: TRBJ2-7
v_call: TRBV29-1
cdr3_nt: TGCAGCGTTGAACCGTTTGGGGCAGACCCCTACGAGCAGTACTTC
cdr3_aa: CSVEPFGADPYEQYF

d_call: -
clone_size: -
j_call: TRBJ1-2
v_call: TRBV7-9
cdr3_nt: TGTGCCAGCAGCTTCCCGCATTGGCAGGGGAATGGCTACACCTTC
cdr3_aa: CASSFPHWQGNGYTF

d_call: -
clone_size: -
j_call: TRBJ2-3
v_call: TRBV7-3
cdr3_nt: TGTGCCAGCAGCCCCCCAGGTGCGGCGGATACGCAGTATTTT
cdr3_aa: CASSPPGAADTQYF

d_call: -
clone_size: -
j_call: TRBJ1-2
v_call: TRBV20-1
cdr3_nt: TGCAGTGCTAGAGACCGGACAGAAGGCTACACCTTC
cdr3_aa: CSARDRTEGYTF

d_call: TRBD2
clone_size: once
j_call: TRBJ2-7
v_call: TRBV28
cdr3_nt: TGTGCCAGCTGGACTAGCGCCTACGAGCAGTACTTC
cdr3_aa: CASWTSAYEQYF

d_call: -
clone_size: -
j_call: TRBJ2-7
v_call: TRBV9
cdr3_nt: TGTGCCAGCAGCGTCGGGACTGCCCTTTACGAGCAGTACTTC
cdr3_aa: CASSVGTALYEQYF

d_call: -
clone_size: -
j_call: TRBJ2-3
v_call: TRBV23-1
cdr3_nt: TGCGCCAGCAGGCGCACAGATACGCAGTATTTT
cdr3_aa: CASRRTDTQYF

d_call: -
clone_size: once
j_call: TRBJ1-1
v_call: TRBV7-7
cdr3_nt: TGTGCTAGCAGCCGCTTGGGGCTACAGGAGGACACTGAAGCTTTCTTT
cdr3_aa: CASSRLGLQEDTEAFF

d_call: -
clone_size: few
j_call: TRBJ2-7
v_call: TRBV15
cdr3_nt: TGTGCCACCAGCAGAGCCACCGGGCCCAGGAGGGAGCAGTACTTC
cdr3_aa: CATSRATGPRREQYF

d_call: -
clone_size: -
j_call: TRBJ1-4
v_call: TRBV13
cdr3_nt: TGTGCCAGCAGCGACAGAGAAATGAAGAAACTGTTTTTT
cdr3_aa: CASSDREMKKLFF

d_call: -
clone_size: -
j_call: TRBJ1-1
v_call: TRBV7-9
cdr3_nt: TGTGCCAGCAGCTTAGTCGACAGTGAGGGGACTGAAGCTTTCTTT
cdr3_aa: CASSLVDSEGTEAFF

d_call: -
clone_size: once
j_call: TRBJ2-2
v_call: TRBV20-1
cdr3_nt: TGCAGTGCTAGAGCCCCTAGCGCCATATTAAACACCGGGGAGCTGTTTTTT
cdr3_aa: CSARAPSAILNTGELFF